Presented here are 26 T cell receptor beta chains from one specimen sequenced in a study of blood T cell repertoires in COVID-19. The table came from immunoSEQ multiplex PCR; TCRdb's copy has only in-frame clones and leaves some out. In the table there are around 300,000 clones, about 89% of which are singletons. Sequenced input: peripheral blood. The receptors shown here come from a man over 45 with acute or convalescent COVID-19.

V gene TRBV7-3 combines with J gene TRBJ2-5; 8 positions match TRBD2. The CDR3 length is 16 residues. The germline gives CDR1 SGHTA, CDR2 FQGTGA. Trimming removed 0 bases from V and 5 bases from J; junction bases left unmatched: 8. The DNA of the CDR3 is TGTGCCAGCAGCTTAACTGGGCTAGCGGGCGGGGAGACCCAGTACTTC. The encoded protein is CASSLTGLAGGETQYF.

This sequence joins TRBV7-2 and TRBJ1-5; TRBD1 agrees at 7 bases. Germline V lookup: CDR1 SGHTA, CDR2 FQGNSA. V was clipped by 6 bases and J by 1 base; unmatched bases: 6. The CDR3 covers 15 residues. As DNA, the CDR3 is TGTGCCAGCAGTCAACAGGGGAGAAGCAATCAGCCCCAGCATTTT. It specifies CASSQQGRSNQPQHF. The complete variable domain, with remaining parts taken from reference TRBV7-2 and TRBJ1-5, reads GAGVSQSPSNKVTEKGKDVELRCDPISGHTALYWYRQSLGQGLEFLIYFQGNSAPDKSGLPSDRFSAERTGGSVSTLTIQRTQQEDSAVYLCASSQQGRSNQPQHFGDGTRLSIL.

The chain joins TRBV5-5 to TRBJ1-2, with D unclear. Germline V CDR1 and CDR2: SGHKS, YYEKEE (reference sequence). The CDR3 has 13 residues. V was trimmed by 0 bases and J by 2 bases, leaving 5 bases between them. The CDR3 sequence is CASSLDSNYGYTF. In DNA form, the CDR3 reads TGTGCCAGCAGCTTGGACAGCAACTATGGCTACACCTTC.

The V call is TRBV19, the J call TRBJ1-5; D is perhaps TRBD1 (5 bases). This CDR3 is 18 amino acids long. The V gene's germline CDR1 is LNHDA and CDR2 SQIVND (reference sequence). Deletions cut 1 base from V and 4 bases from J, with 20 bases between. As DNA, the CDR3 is TGTGCCAGTAGTATAGGCAGTGTGGGGCTTATTAGAAATCAGCCCCAGCATTTT. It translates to CASSIGSVGLIRNQPQHF. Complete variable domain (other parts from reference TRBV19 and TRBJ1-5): DGGITQSPKYLFRKEGQNVTLSCEQNLNHDAMYWYRQDPGQGLRLIYYSQIVNDFQKGDIAEGYSVSREKKESFPLTVTSAQKNPTAFYLCASSIGSVGLIRNQPQHFGDGTRLSIL.

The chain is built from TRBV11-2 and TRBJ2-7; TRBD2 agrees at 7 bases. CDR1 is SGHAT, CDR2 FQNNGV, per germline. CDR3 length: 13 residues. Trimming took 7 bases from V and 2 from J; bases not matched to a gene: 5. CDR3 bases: TGTGCCAGCACCCGAGCGGGGACCTACGAGCAGTACTTC. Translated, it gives CASTRAGTYEQYF. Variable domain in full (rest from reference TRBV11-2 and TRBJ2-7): EAGVAQSPRYKIIEKRQSVAFWCNPISGHATLYWYQQILGQGPKLLIQFQNNGVVDDSQLPKDRFSAERLKGVDSTLKIQPAKLEDSAVYLCASTRAGTYEQYFGPGTRLTVT.

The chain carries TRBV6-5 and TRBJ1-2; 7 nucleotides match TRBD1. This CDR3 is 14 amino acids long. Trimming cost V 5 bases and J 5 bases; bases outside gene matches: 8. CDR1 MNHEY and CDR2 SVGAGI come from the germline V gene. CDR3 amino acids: CASSLGQVWYGYTF. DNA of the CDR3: TGTGCCAGCAGTCTTGGACAGGTTTGGTATGGCTACACCTTC.

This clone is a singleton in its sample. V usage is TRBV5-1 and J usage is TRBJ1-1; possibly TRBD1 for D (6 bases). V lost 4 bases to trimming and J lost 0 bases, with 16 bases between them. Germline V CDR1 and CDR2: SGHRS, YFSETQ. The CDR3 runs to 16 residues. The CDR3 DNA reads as TGCGCCAGCAGCGACGCGCCGGGACACTTGAACACTGAAGCTTTCTTT. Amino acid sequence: CASSDAPGHLNTEAFF.

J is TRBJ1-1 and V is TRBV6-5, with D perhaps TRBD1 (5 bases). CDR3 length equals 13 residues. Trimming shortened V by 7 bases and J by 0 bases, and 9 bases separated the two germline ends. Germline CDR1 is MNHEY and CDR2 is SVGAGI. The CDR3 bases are TGTGCCAGCACCCCGACAGTGAACACTGAAGCTTTCTTT. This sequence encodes CASTPTVNTEAFF.

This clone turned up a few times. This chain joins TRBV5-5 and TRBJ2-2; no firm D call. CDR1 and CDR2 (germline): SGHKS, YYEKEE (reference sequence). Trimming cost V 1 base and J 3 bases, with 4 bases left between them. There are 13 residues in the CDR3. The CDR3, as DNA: TGTGCCAGCAGCTTGTCTTACACCGGGGAGCTGTTTTTT. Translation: CASSLSYTGELFF.

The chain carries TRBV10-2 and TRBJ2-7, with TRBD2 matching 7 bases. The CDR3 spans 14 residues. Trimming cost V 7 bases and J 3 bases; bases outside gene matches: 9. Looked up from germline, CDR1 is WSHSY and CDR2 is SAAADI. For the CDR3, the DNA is TGCGCCAGCAATCCTGCGGGGGAAGACTACGAGCAGTACTTC. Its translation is CASNPAGEDYEQYF.

CDR3 bases: TGTGCCAGCAGTGAGTCTGGGACAAGCTCAGGCTACACCTTC. It encodes CASSESGTSSGYTF. The V and J genes are TRBV2 and TRBJ1-2, with a weak D call TRBD1 (6 bases). V lost 3 bases and J 8 bases, leaving 16 bases between the germline ends. This CDR3 has 14 amino acids. Germline CDR1 is SNHLY and CDR2 is FYNNEI.

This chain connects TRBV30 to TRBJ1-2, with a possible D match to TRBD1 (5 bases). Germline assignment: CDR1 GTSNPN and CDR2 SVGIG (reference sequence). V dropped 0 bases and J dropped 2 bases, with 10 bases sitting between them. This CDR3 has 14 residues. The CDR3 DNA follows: TGTGCCTGGAGTGTACCGTACAGGAACTATGGCTACACCTTC. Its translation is CAWSVPYRNYGYTF.

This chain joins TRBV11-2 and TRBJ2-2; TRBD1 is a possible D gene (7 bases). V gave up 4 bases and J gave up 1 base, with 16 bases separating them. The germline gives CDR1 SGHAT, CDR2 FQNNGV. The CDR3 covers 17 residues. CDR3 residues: CASSSQGGTLNTGELFF. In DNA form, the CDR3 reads TGTGCCAGCAGCTCCCAGGGGGGAACGTTGAACACCGGGGAGCTGTTTTTT.

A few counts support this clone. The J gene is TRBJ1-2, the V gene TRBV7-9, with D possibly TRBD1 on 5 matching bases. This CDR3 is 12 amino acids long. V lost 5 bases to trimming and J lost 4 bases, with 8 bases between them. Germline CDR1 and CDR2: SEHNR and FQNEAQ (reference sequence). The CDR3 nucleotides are TGTGCCAGCAGCCCCCAGGGCTATGGCTACACCTTC. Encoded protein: CASSPQGYGYTF. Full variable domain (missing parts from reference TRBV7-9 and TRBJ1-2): DTGVSQNPRHKITKRGQNVTFRCDPISEHNRLYWYRQTLGQGPEFLTYFQNEAQLEKSRLLSDRFSAERPKGSFSTLEIQRTEQGDSAMYLCASSPQGYGYTFGSGTRLTVV.

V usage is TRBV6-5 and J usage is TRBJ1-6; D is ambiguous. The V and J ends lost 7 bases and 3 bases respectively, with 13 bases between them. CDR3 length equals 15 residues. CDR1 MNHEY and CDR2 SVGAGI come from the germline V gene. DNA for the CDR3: TGTGCCAGCATGAGCCATTCAAGCTATAATTCACCCCTCCACTTT. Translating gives CASMSHSSYNSPLHF.

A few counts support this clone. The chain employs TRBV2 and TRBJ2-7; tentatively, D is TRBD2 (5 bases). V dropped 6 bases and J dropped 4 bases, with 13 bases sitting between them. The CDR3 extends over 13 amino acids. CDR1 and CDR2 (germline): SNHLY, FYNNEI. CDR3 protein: CASSPNGDYEQYF. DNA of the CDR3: TGTGCCAGCAGCCCGAACGGGGATTACGAGCAGTACTTC.

Here the CDR3 DNA reads TGTGCCAGCAGTCTTATGCGACTAGCGGCCCAAGAGACCCAGTACTTC. Translated, it gives CASSLMRLAAQETQYF. The chain joins TRBV7-2 to TRBJ2-5; TRBD2 agrees at 9 bases. After removal of 6 bases from V and 1 base from J, the junction contained 9 bases not matched to a gene. This CDR3 comprises 16 residues. Germline assignment: CDR1 SGHTA and CDR2 FQGNSA.

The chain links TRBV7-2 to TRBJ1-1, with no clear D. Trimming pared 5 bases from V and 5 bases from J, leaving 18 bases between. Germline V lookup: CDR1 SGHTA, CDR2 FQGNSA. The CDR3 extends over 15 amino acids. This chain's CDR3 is CASSRIRVEITEAFF. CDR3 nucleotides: TGTGCCAGCAGCCGGATTCGGGTAGAGATAACTGAAGCTTTCTTT.

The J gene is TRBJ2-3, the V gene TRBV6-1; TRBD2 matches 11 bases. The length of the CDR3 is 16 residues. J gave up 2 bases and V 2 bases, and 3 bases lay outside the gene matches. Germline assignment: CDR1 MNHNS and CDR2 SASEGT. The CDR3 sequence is CASSERLAGTTDTQYF. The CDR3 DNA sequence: TGTGCCAGCAGTGAACGACTAGCGGGGACCACAGATACGCAGTATTTT.

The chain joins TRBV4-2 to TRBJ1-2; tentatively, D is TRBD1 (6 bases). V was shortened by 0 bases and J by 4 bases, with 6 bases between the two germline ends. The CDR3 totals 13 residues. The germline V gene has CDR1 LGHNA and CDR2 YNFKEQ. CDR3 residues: CASSQEDSYGYTF. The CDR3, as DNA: TGTGCCAGCAGCCAAGAGGACAGCTATGGCTACACCTTC.

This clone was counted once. CDR3 sequence (DNA): TGCGCCAGCAGCTTGGGACAGTCTAGCACAGATACGCAGTATTTT. It encodes CASSLGQSSTDTQYF. The chain is built from TRBV5-1 and TRBJ2-3, with D perhaps TRBD1 (5 bases). The CDR3 has 15 residues. CDR1 SGHRS and CDR2 YFSETQ come from the germline V gene. V shed 0 bases and J shed 0 bases, with 8 bases lying between them.

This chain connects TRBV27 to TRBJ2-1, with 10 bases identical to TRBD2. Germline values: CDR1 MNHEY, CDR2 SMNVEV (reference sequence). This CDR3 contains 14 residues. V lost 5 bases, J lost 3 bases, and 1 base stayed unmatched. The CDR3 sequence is CASSPSGGYNEQFF. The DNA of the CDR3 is TGTGCCAGCAGTCCTAGCGGGGGCTACAATGAGCAGTTCTTC.

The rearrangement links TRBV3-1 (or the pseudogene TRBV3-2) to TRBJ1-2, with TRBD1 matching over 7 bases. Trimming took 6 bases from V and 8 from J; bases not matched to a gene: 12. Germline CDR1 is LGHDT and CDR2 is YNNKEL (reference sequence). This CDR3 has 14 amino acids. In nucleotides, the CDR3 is TGTGCCAGCAGGAGATTACAGGGGCCTGGCGGCTACACCTTC. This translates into CASRRLQGPGGYTF.

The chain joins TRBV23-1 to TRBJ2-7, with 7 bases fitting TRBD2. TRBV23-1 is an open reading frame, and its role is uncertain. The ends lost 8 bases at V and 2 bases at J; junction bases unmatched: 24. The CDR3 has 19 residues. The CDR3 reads CASLLPKGGRLAVPYEQYF. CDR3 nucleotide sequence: TGCGCCAGCCTCCTACCAAAGGGAGGGCGACTAGCAGTCCCCTACGAGCAGTACTTC.

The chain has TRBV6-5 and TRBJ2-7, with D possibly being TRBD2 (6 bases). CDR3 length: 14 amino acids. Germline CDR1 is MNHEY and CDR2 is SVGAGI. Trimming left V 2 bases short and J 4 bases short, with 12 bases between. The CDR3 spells CASSYREEGYEQYF. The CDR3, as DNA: TGTGCCAGCAGTTACAGGGAGGAAGGATACGAGCAGTACTTC.

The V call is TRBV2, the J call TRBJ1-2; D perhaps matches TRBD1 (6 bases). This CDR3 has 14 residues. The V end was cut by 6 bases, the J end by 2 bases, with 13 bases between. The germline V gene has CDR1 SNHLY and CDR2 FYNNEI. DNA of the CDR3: TGTGCCAGCAGCGTCGGGAGGGGGAACTATGGCTACACCTTC. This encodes CASSVGRGNYGYTF.